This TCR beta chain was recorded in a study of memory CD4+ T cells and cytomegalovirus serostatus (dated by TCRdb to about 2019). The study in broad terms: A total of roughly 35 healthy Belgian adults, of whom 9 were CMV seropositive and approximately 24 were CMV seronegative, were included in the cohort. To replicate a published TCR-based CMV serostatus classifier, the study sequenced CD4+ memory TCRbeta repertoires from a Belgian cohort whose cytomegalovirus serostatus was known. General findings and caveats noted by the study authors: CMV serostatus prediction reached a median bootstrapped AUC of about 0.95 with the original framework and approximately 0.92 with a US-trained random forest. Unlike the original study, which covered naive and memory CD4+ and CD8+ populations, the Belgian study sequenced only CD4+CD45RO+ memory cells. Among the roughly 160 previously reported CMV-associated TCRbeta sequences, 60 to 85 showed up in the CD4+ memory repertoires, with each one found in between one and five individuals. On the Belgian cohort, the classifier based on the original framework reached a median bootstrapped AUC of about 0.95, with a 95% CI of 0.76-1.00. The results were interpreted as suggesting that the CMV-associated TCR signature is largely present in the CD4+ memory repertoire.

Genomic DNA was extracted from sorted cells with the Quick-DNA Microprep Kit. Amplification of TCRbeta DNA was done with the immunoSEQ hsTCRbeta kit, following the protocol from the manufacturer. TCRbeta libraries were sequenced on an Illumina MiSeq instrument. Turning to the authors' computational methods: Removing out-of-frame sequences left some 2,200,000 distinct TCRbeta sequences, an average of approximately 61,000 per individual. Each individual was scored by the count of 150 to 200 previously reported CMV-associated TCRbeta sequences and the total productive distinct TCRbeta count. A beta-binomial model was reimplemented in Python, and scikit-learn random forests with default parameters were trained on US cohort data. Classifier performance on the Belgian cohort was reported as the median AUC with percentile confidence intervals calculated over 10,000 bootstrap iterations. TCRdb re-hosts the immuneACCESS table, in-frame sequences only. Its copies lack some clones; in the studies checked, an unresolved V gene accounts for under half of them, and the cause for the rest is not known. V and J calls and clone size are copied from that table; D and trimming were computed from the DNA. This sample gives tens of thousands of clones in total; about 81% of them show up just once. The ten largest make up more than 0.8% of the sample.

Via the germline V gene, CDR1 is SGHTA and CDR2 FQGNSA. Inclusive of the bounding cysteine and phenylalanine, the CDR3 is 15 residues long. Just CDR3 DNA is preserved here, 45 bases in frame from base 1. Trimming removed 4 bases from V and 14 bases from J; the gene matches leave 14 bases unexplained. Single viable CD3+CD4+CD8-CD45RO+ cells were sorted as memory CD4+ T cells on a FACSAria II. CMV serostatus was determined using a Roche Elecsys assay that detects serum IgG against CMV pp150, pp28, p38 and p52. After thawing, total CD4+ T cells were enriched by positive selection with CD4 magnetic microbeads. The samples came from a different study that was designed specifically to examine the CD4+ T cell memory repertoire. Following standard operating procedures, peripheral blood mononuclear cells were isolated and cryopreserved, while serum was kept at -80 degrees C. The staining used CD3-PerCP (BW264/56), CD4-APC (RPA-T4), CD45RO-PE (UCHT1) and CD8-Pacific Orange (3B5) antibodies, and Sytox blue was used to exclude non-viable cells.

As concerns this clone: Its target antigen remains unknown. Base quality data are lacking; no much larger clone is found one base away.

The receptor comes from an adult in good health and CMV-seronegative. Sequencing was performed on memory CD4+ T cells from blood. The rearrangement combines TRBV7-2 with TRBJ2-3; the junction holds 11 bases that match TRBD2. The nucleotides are TGTGCCAGCAGCTCCAGACTCTTAGCGGGAGGGCGTTCGTATTTT. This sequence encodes CASSSRLLAGGRSYF. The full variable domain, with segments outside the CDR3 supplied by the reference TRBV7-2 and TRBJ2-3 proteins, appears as GAGVSQSPSNKVTEKGKDVELRCDPISGHTALYWYRQSLGQGLEFLIYFQGNSAPDKSGLPSDRFSAERTGGSVSTLTIQRTQQEDSAVYLCASSSRLLAGGRSYFGPGTRLTVL.